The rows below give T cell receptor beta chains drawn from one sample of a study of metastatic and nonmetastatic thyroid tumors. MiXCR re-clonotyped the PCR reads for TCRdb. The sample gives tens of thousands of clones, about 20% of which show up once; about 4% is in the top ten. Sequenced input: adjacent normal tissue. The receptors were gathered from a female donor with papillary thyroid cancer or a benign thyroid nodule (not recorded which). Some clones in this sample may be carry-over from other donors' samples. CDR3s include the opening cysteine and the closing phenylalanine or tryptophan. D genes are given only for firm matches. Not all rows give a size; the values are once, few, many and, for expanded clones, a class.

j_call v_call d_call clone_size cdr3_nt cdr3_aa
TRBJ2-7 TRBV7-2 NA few TGTGCCAGCAGCTCCTACGAGCAGTACTTC CASSSYEQYF
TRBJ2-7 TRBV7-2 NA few TGTGCCAGCAGCTTAACGGGGAACGAGCAGTACTTC CASSLTGNEQYF
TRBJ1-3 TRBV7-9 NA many TGTGCCAGCAGCTTGGGACGGTTCTCTGGAAACACCATATATTTT CASSLGRFSGNTIYF
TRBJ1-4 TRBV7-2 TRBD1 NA TGTGCCAGCAGCACCCAGGGACAGGCTAATGAAAAACTGTTTTTT CASSTQGQANEKLFF
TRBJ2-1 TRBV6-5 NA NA TGTGCCAGCAGTTACGAGTCTCCCTCCTACGACGAGCAGTTCTTC CASSYESPSYDEQFF
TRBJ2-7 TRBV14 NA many TGTGCCAGCAGCCAAGTGGGCCGGCCCTACGAGCAGTACTTC CASSQVGRPYEQYF
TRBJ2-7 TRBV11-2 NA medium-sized TGTGCCAGCAGCTTGTTTGACGCCTCCTACGAGCAGTACTTC CASSLFDASYEQYF
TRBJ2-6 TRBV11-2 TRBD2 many TGTGCCAGCAGCTTAATTGGGACTAGTTTCTCTGGGGCCAACGTCCTGACTTTC CASSLIGTSFSGANVLTF
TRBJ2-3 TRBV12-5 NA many TGTGCTAGTGGATCCCGCAGGGCAGCGACAGATACGCAGTATTTT CASGSRRAATDTQYF
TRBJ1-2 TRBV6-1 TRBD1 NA TGTGCCAACAGTGAGCGGGACAGGGGCACCTATGGCTACACCTTC CANSERDRGTYGYTF
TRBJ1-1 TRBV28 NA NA TGTGCCAGCAGTTTTGAGGGGCGTCACACTGAAGCTTTCTTT CASSFEGRHTEAFF
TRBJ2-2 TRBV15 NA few TGTGCCACCAGCAGAGTAGGGTTGTGTGAGCTGTTTTTT CATSRVGLCELFF
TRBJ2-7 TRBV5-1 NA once TGCGCCAGCCCGGACTCCTACGAGCAGTACTTC CASPDSYEQYF
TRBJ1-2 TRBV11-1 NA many TGTGCCAGCAGCCACCGACAGTACTATGGCTACACCTTC CASSHRQYYGYTF
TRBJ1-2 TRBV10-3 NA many TGTGCCATCAGTGAGTCGTTTCATCCCCCGGATGGCTACACCTTC CAISESFHPPDGYTF
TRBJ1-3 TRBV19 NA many TGTGCCAGTCAATCCGGGCCGCGCGGAAACACCATATATTTT CASQSGPRGNTIYF
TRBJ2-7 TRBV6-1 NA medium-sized TGTGCCAGCAGTGGCTGGCCAGGGAAGTCCTACGAGCAGTACTTC CASSGWPGKSYEQYF
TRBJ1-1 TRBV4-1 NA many TGCGCCAGCAGCCACTCGACAGGAATTGAAGCTTTCTTT CASSHSTGIEAFF
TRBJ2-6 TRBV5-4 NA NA TGTGCCAGCAGCCTGGCGGTGGTTTCCGGGGCCAACGTCCTGACTTTC CASSLAVVSGANVLTF
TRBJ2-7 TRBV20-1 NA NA TGCAGTGCTAGAGTGGGAACAGGGTACATCTACGAGCAGTACTTC CSARVGTGYIYEQYF
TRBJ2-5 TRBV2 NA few TGTGCCAGCAGTGATGAGGATATTGAGACCCAGTACTTC CASSDEDIETQYF
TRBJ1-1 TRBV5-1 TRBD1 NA TGCGCCAGCAGCCTACAGGGGCGCACTGAAGCTTTCTTT CASSLQGRTEAFF
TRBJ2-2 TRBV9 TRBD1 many TGTGCCAGCAGCGTAGGAGGACAGGAACTCACCGGGGAGCTGTTTTTT CASSVGGQELTGELFF
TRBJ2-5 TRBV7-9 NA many TGTGCCAGCAGCTCGGGTGGGGGCCGGGAGACCCAGTACTTC CASSSGGGRETQYF
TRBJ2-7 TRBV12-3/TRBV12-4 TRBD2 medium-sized TGTGCCAGCAGTTTAGTATCTAGCGGGAGATCTTCGTCCGAGCAGTACTTC CASSLVSSGRSSSEQYF
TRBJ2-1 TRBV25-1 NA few TGTGCCAGCAGTGAATACGGTCGTGGTGGCTTAAATGAGCAGTTCTTC CASSEYGRGGLNEQFF
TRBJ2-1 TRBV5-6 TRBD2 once TGTGCCAGCAGCCGAAGACTAGCGGGTTCCTACAATGAGCAGTTCTTC CASSRRLAGSYNEQFF
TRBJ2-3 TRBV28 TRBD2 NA TGTGCCAGCACCGTAGCGGGGCCGGGAGATACGCAGTATTTT CASTVAGPGDTQYF
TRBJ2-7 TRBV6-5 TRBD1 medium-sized TGTGCCAGCAGACCGGGACAGGGGGTAGCGGGAGCATTCTACGAGCAGTACTTC CASRPGQGVAGAFYEQYF
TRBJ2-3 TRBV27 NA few TGTGCCAGCAGTTGGATCCCACCGCCAGACACGCAGTATTTT CASSWIPPPDTQYF
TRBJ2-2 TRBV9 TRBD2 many TGTGCCAGCAGCGCACGGACTAGCGGGATCACCGGGGAGCTGTTTTTT CASSARTSGITGELFF
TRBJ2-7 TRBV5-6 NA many TGTGCCAGCAGCCCGAGAGGGGGGCCGCTCTACGAGCAGTACTTC CASSPRGGPLYEQYF
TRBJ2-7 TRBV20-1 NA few TGCAGTGCCAGAGACAGTGCCACCTACGGGCAGTACTTC CSARDSATYGQYF
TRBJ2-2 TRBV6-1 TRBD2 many TGTGCCAGCAGTCACAAAGGACTAGCGGGCACCGGGGAGCTGTTTTTT CASSHKGLAGTGELFF
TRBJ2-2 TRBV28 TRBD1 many TGTGCCTGCCAACGGGGGACAGGGGACACCGGGGAGCTGTTTTTT CACQRGTGDTGELFF
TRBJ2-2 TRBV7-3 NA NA TGTGCCAGCAGCTTAACAGGGAGCTTCACCGGGGAGCTGTTTTTT CASSLTGSFTGELFF
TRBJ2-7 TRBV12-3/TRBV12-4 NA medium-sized TGTGCCAGCAGTTTATATCTAGACGAGCAGTACTTC CASSLYLDEQYF
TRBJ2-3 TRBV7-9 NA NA TGTGCCAGCAGCTTCAGCGATACGCAGTATTTT CASSFSDTQYF
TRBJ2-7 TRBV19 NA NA TGTGCCAGTAGTATAGGAGGACAGCCGTTCTCCTACGAGCAGTACTTC CASSIGGQPFSYEQYF
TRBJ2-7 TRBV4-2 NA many TGTGCCAGCAGCAACCCCGGAGGGATGGGGTTTTACGAGCAGTACTTC CASSNPGGMGFYEQYF
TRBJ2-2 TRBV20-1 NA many TGCAGTGCTCCCAATTGGAACACCGGGGAGCTGTTTTTT CSAPNWNTGELFF
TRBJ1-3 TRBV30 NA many TGTGCCTGGAGTGAGTTCTACTCTGGAAACACCATATATTTT CAWSEFYSGNTIYF
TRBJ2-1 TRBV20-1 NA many TGCAGTGTCACCCGGAAGAGCTCCTACAATGAGCAGTTCTTC CSVTRKSSYNEQFF
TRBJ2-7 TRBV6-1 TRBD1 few TGTGCCAGCAGTTCTACAGGGGTCGCTTACGAGCAGTACTTC CASSSTGVAYEQYF
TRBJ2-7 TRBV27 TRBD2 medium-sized TGTGCCAGCAGAGTGGACCTAGCGGGCGAGCAGTACTTC CASRVDLAGEQYF
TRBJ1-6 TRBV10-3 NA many TGTGCCATCAGGACCGGGACCGATAATTCACCCCTCCACTTT CAIRTGTDNSPLHF
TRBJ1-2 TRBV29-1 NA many TGCAGCGCCAAGGACGGGGGCTATGGCTACACCTTC CSAKDGGYGYTF
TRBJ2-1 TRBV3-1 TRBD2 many TGTGCCAGCAGCCAGGGACTAGCGGGAGTGGAGAGCTCCTACAATGAGCAGTTCTTC CASSQGLAGVESSYNEQFF
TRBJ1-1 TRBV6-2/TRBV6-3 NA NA TGTGCCAGCAGTTGTTGGTTCTCTGAAGCTTTGTTT CASSCWFSEALF
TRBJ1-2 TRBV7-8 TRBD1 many TGTGCCAGCAGCGCCCGGGGGGTGGACAGGGATGGCTACACCTTC CASSARGVDRDGYTF
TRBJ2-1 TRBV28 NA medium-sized TGTGCCAGCAGTCCACTTGACGGGAACTCCTACAATGAGCAGTTCTTC CASSPLDGNSYNEQFF